A selection of T cell receptor beta chains follows, all from one sample in a study of beta chain features in type 1 diabetes. Produced via immunoSEQ multiplex PCR; TCRdb's table is partial and in-frame only. The sample records a few hundred thousand clones, approximately 30% being singletons. Sequenced input: naive CD4+ T cells from blood. Source of these receptors: a man aged 18 to 30 in good health. Both conserved end residues are part of each CDR3. D genes are given only for firm matches. Only part of the rows carry a size: once, few, many, or a class if the clone is expanded.

d_call: TRBD2
clone_size: .
j_call: TRBJ2-5
v_call: TRBV15
cdr3_nt: TGTGCCACCAGCAGAGAGGGCGGGAGGGCCCCCCAGTACTTC
cdr3_aa: CATSREGGRAPQYF

d_call: .
clone_size: few
j_call: TRBJ1-5
v_call: TRBV4-1
cdr3_nt: TGCGCCAGCAGTGTGAGAGGGTACCCCAATCAGCCCCAGCATTTT
cdr3_aa: CASSVRGYPNQPQHF

d_call: .
clone_size: few
j_call: TRBJ2-4
v_call: TRBV5-6
cdr3_nt: TGTGCCAGCAGCTTCGACCGAAACATTCAGTACTTC
cdr3_aa: CASSFDRNIQYF

d_call: .
clone_size: .
j_call: TRBJ2-6
v_call: TRBV4-3
cdr3_nt: TGCGCCAGCAGCCAAGAGCCGGTCAGGAGCTCTGGGGCCAACGTCCTGACTTTC
cdr3_aa: CASSQEPVRSSGANVLTF

d_call: .
clone_size: .
j_call: TRBJ1-1
v_call: TRBV7-2
cdr3_nt: TGTGCCATTAGTCGGAGGGTCGGGAACACTGAAGCTTTCTTT
cdr3_aa: CAISRRVGNTEAFF

d_call: .
clone_size: .
j_call: TRBJ2-1
v_call: TRBV9
cdr3_nt: TGTGCCAGCAGCGTAGGAGGAGGGTATGGTGAGCAGTTCTTC
cdr3_aa: CASSVGGGYGEQFF

d_call: TRBD1
clone_size: .
j_call: TRBJ1-5
v_call: TRBV4-3
cdr3_nt: TGCGCCAGCAGCTCCGGTTGGACAGGGGGCTATAGCAATCAGCCCCAGCATTTT
cdr3_aa: CASSSGWTGGYSNQPQHF

d_call: TRBD2
clone_size: .
j_call: TRBJ2-1
v_call: TRBV7-9
cdr3_nt: TGTGCCAGCAGCTTTACCGGGACTAGCGGGTACAATGAGCAGTTCTTC
cdr3_aa: CASSFTGTSGYNEQFF

d_call: TRBD2
clone_size: .
j_call: TRBJ2-7
v_call: TRBV5-1
cdr3_nt: TGCGCCAGCAGCCCCGGGACTAGCGGGGGCGAGCAGTACTTC
cdr3_aa: CASSPGTSGGEQYF

d_call: TRBD1
clone_size: few
j_call: TRBJ2-7
v_call: TRBV28
cdr3_nt: TGTGCCAGCAGAACAGGGGGCGCGTCCCACGAGCAGTACTTC
cdr3_aa: CASRTGGASHEQYF

d_call: TRBD2
clone_size: .
j_call: TRBJ2-1
v_call: TRBV7-9
cdr3_nt: TGTGCCAGCAGCGGTAGCGGGAGGGCCCCCTTGAGCTCCTACAATGAGCAGTTCTTC
cdr3_aa: CASSGSGRAPLSSYNEQFF

d_call: .
clone_size: few
j_call: TRBJ2-4
v_call: TRBV5-1
cdr3_nt: TGCGCCAGCAGCCACGACCCAAACATTCAGTACTTC
cdr3_aa: CASSHDPNIQYF

d_call: .
clone_size: few
j_call: TRBJ1-5
v_call: TRBV15
cdr3_nt: TGTGCCACCAGCGGGAGACAGGCGCCCAATCAGCCCCAGCATTTT
cdr3_aa: CATSGRQAPNQPQHF

d_call: .
clone_size: .
j_call: TRBJ1-1
v_call: TRBV30
cdr3_nt: TGTGCTTACAGGAGATACACTGAAGCTTTCTTT
cdr3_aa: CAYRRYTEAFF

d_call: TRBD2
clone_size: few
j_call: TRBJ2-7
v_call: TRBV5-1
cdr3_nt: TGCGCCAGCAGCAGGGGACTAGCGGTCTACGAGCAGTACTTC
cdr3_aa: CASSRGLAVYEQYF

d_call: .
clone_size: .
j_call: TRBJ1-5
v_call: TRBV5-4
cdr3_nt: TGTGCCAGCAGCTCTTGGGGAGGGGCCGATCAGCCCCAGCATTTT
cdr3_aa: CASSSWGGADQPQHF

d_call: .
clone_size: few
j_call: TRBJ1-5
v_call: TRBV14
cdr3_nt: TGTGCCAGCAGCCAAGATCCCAGCCTACCCCAGCATTTT
cdr3_aa: CASSQDPSLPQHF

d_call: .
clone_size: .
j_call: TRBJ2-1
v_call: TRBV30
cdr3_nt: TGTGCCTCTCTAGCGACAAGGGCCTACAATGAGCAGTTCTTC
cdr3_aa: CASLATRAYNEQFF

d_call: TRBD2
clone_size: .
j_call: TRBJ2-1
v_call: TRBV11-2
cdr3_nt: TGTGCCAGCAGATTATGGGGCGGGAGATATCATGAGCAGTTCTTC
cdr3_aa: CASRLWGGRYHEQFF

d_call: .
clone_size: .
j_call: TRBJ2-3
v_call: TRBV30
cdr3_nt: TGTGCCTGGACTCCTCGGGGGCTGGGAGATACGCAGTATTTT
cdr3_aa: CAWTPRGLGDTQYF

d_call: .
clone_size: few
j_call: TRBJ1-1
v_call: TRBV14
cdr3_nt: TGTGCCAGCAGCCAAGAAGCCAGGCCGAACACTGAAGCTTTCTTT
cdr3_aa: CASSQEARPNTEAFF

d_call: .
clone_size: .
j_call: TRBJ2-7
v_call: TRBV9
cdr3_nt: TGTGCCAGCAGCCATGCCGGGACCCCCCACGAGCAGTACTTC
cdr3_aa: CASSHAGTPHEQYF

d_call: .
clone_size: few
j_call: TRBJ2-4
v_call: TRBV4-3
cdr3_nt: TGCGCCAGCAGCCAAGACACACCCTCCTTTTCAAACATTCAGTACTTC
cdr3_aa: CASSQDTPSFSNIQYF

d_call: .
clone_size: .
j_call: TRBJ2-7
v_call: TRBV19
cdr3_nt: TGTGCCAGTAGCGGGTCCAGGTACGAGCAGTACTTC
cdr3_aa: CASSGSRYEQYF

d_call: .
clone_size: .
j_call: TRBJ2-7
v_call: TRBV4-3
cdr3_nt: TGCGCCAGCAGCCAAGTTGTGTCCTACGAGCAGTACTTC
cdr3_aa: CASSQVVSYEQYF

d_call: .
clone_size: .
j_call: TRBJ2-1
v_call: TRBV4-2
cdr3_nt: TGTGCCAGCAGCCAAGATCTGGGCACACCCTACAATGAGCAGTTCTTC
cdr3_aa: CASSQDLGTPYNEQFF

d_call: .
clone_size: few
j_call: TRBJ2-3
v_call: TRBV29-1
cdr3_nt: TGCAGCGTTATACAAAGCACAGATACGCAGTATTTT
cdr3_aa: CSVIQSTDTQYF

d_call: .
clone_size: few
j_call: TRBJ2-7
v_call: TRBV29-1
cdr3_nt: TGCAGCGTTGAAGACAGGGCAGGGGTGTCCTACGAGCAGTACTTC
cdr3_aa: CSVEDRAGVSYEQYF

d_call: .
clone_size: few
j_call: TRBJ2-1
v_call: TRBV30
cdr3_nt: TGTGCCTGGAGTGCGGGCCATGAGCAGTTCTTC
cdr3_aa: CAWSAGHEQFF

d_call: .
clone_size: few
j_call: TRBJ2-1
v_call: TRBV19
cdr3_nt: TGTGCCAGTAGTATAGGTAGCGGTAGGCTCAATGAGCAGTTCTTC
cdr3_aa: CASSIGSGRLNEQFF

d_call: TRBD1
clone_size: few
j_call: TRBJ2-7
v_call: TRBV7-9
cdr3_nt: TGTGCCAGCAGCCCCGACAGGGGGCTCTACGAGCAGTACTTC
cdr3_aa: CASSPDRGLYEQYF

d_call: .
clone_size: .
j_call: TRBJ1-1
v_call: TRBV29-1
cdr3_nt: TGCAGCGGCTCTCGGGGCAGGGCTGAAGCTTTCTTT
cdr3_aa: CSGSRGRAEAFF

d_call: .
clone_size: few
j_call: TRBJ1-5
v_call: TRBV29-1
cdr3_nt: TGCAGCGCTGCCAAGGGAGGGGGCAATCAGCCCCAGCATTTT
cdr3_aa: CSAAKGGGNQPQHF

d_call: TRBD1
clone_size: few
j_call: TRBJ2-7
v_call: TRBV9
cdr3_nt: TGTGCCAGCAGCGAGGACAGGGTGCACTTC
cdr3_aa: CASSEDRVHF

d_call: TRBD2
clone_size: few
j_call: TRBJ2-1
v_call: TRBV4-2
cdr3_nt: TGTGCCAGCAGCCCCATCGGGACTAGCGGATACTCCTACAATGAGCAGTTCTTC
cdr3_aa: CASSPIGTSGYSYNEQFF

d_call: TRBD2
clone_size: .
j_call: TRBJ2-1
v_call: TRBV18
cdr3_nt: TGTGCCAGCTCACGAGGACTAGCGGGAGGTGGCAATGAGCAGTTCTTC
cdr3_aa: CASSRGLAGGGNEQFF

d_call: .
clone_size: .
j_call: TRBJ2-3
v_call: TRBV5-1
cdr3_nt: TGCGCCAGCAGCTTGACAGGGATGAGCACAGATACGCAGTATTTT
cdr3_aa: CASSLTGMSTDTQYF

d_call: .
clone_size: once
j_call: TRBJ2-7
v_call: TRBV2
cdr3_nt: TGTGCCAGCAGTGTTGTTAGGGGCCTAGACGAGCAGTACTTC
cdr3_aa: CASSVVRGLDEQYF

d_call: TRBD1
clone_size: .
j_call: TRBJ2-1
v_call: TRBV18
cdr3_nt: TGTGCCAGCTCAACCCTAGGACAGGAGAGCTCCTACAATGAGCAGTTCTTC
cdr3_aa: CASSTLGQESSYNEQFF

d_call: .
clone_size: few
j_call: TRBJ2-5
v_call: TRBV6-5
cdr3_nt: TGTGCCAGCACCCGGAGCGGGACCCAGTACTTC
cdr3_aa: CASTRSGTQYF

d_call: .
clone_size: few
j_call: TRBJ2-6
v_call: TRBV15
cdr3_nt: TGTGCCACCAGCGGACCCACTGGGGCCAACGTCCTGACTTTC
cdr3_aa: CATSGPTGANVLTF

d_call: .
clone_size: .
j_call: TRBJ2-1
v_call: TRBV4-1
cdr3_nt: TGCGCCAGCAGCCAAGACGGGCTTCTCTCCTACAATGAGCAGTTCTTC
cdr3_aa: CASSQDGLLSYNEQFF

d_call: .
clone_size: .
j_call: TRBJ1-1
v_call: TRBV7-3
cdr3_nt: TGTGCCAGCAGCCAATCCGGGACACCGAACACTGAAGCTTTCTTT
cdr3_aa: CASSQSGTPNTEAFF

d_call: TRBD2
clone_size: .
j_call: TRBJ2-3
v_call: TRBV15
cdr3_nt: TGTGCCACCAGCAGAGGACTAGCGGGAGGCGCCACAGATACGCAGTATTTT
cdr3_aa: CATSRGLAGGATDTQYF